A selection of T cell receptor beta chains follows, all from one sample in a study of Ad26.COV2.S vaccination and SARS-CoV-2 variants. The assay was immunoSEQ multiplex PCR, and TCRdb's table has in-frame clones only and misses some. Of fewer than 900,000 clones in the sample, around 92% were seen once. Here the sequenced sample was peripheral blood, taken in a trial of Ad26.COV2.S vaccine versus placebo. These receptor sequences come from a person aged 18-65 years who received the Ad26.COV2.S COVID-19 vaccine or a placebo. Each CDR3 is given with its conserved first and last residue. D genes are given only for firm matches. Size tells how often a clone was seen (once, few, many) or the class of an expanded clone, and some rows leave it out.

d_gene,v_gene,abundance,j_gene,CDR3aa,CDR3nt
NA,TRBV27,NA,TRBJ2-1,CASSPGGGYNEQFF,TGTGCCAGCAGCCCTGGGGGAGGTTACAATGAGCAGTTCTTC
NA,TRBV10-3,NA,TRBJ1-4,CAISDSTYEKLFF,TGTGCCATCAGCGACAGTACCTATGAAAAACTGTTTTTT
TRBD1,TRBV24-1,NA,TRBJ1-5,CATLDANTPPTGGVLAQHF,TGTGCCACCTTAGATGCTAACACCCCTCCCACAGGGGGCGTTTTGGCCCAGCATTTT
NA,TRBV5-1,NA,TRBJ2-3,CASSPRTRGTQYF,TGCGCCAGCAGCCCCCGGACGAGGGGTACGCAGTATTTT
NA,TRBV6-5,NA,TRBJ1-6,CASSYGLGGSPLHF,TGTGCCAGCAGTTACGGATTGGGTGGATCACCCCTCCACTTT
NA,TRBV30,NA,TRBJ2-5,CAWSAVPPETQYF,TGTGCCTGGAGTGCGGTGCCCCCCGAGACCCAGTACTTC
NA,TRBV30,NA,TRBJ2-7,CAWSVGPEQYF,TGTGCCTGGAGCGTAGGGCCCGAGCAGTACTTC
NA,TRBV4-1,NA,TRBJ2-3,CASSQVGFTDTQYF,TGCGCCAGCAGCCAAGTTGGGTTCACAGATACGCAGTATTTT
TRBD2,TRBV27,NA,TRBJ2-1,CASSLSGTSGSPYNEQFF,TGTGCCAGCAGTTTATCGGGGACTAGCGGGAGTCCCTACAATGAGCAGTTCTTC
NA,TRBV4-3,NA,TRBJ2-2,CASSQGTAGELFF,TGCGCCAGCAGCCAGGGAACCGCCGGGGAGCTGTTTTTT
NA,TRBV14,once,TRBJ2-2,CASSQVPHVWGELFF,TGTGCCAGCAGCCAAGTTCCTCATGTATGGGGGGAGCTGTTTTTT
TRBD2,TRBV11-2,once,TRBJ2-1,CASSLSGGTSRGEQFF,TGTGCCAGCAGCTTAAGCGGGGGGACTAGCAGGGGTGAGCAGTTCTTC
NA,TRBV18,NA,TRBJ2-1,CASSPGYNEQFF,TGTGCCAGCTCACCTGGGTACAATGAGCAGTTCTTC
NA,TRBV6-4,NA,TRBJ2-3,CASSDSGSGRGTDTQYF,TGTGCCAGCAGTGACTCGGGGAGCGGAAGGGGGACAGATACGCAGTATTTT
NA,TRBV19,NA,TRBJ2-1,CASMGPSSYNEQFF,TGTGCCAGTATGGGACCTAGCTCCTACAATGAGCAGTTCTTC
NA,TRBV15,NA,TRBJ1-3,CATSREGPSPGNTIYF,TGTGCCACCAGCAGAGAAGGGCCAAGCCCTGGAAACACCATATATTTT
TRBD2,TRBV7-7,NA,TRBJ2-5,CASSPREGLKTQYF,TGTGCCAGCAGCCCGAGGGAGGGCCTAAAGACCCAGTACTTC
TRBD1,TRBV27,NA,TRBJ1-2,CASSFGQGATLYGYTF,TGTGCCAGCAGTTTCGGACAGGGGGCTACGCTGTATGGCTACACCTTC
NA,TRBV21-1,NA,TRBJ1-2,CASSKEGTGYGYTF,TGTGCCAGCAGCAAAGAGGGAACAGGGTATGGCTACACCTTC
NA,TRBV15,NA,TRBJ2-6,CATSREGQVAGANVLTF,TGTGCCACCAGCAGAGAGGGCCAGGTTGCCGGGGCCAACGTCCTGACTTTC
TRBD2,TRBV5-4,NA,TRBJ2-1,CASSRGGLAGFNEQFF,TGTGCCAGCAGCCGAGGGGGACTAGCGGGATTTAATGAGCAGTTCTTC
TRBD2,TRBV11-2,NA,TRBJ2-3,CASSNSGSAGTDTQYF,TGTGCCAGCAGCAATAGCGGGAGCGCCGGCACAGATACGCAGTATTTT
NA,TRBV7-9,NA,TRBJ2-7,CASSLALGGGPEQYF,TGTGCCAGCAGCTTAGCGCTCGGAGGGGGCCCCGAGCAGTACTTC
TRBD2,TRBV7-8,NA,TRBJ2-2,CASSLRSGGANTGELFF,TGTGCCAGCAGCTTAAGGAGCGGGGGGGCGAACACCGGGGAGCTGTTTTTT
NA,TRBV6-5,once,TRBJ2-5,CASRLDMAQETQYF,TGTGCCAGCAGACTCGACATGGCTCAAGAGACCCAGTACTTC
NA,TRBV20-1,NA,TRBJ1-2,CSALLGHGYTF,TGCAGTGCCCTGTTGGGGCATGGCTACACCTTC
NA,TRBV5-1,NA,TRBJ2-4,CASTPGRGAYVNIQYF,TGCGCCAGCACCCCGGGCAGGGGTGCTTATGTGAACATTCAGTACTTC
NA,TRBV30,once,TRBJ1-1,CAWSEAKPEAFF,TGTGCCTGGAGTGAGGCCAAGCCTGAAGCTTTCTTT
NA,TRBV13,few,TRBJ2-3,CASSLLKDTQYF,TGTGCCAGCAGCTTACTTAAAGATACGCAGTATTTT
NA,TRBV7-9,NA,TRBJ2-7,CASAMGGYEQYF,TGTGCCAGCGCCATGGGGGGCTACGAGCAGTACTTC
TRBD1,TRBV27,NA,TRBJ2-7,CASSLPGTGGYEQYF,TGTGCCAGCAGTTTACCAGGGACAGGGGGCTACGAGCAGTACTTC
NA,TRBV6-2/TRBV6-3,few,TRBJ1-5,CASSLAREYQPQHF,TGTGCCAGCAGTCTCGCCAGGGAATATCAGCCCCAGCATTTT
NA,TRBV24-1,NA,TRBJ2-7,CATNVIDYEQYF,TGTGCCACCAATGTGATCGATTACGAGCAGTACTTC
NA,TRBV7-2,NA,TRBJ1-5,CASSWTPLSNQPQHF,TGTGCCAGCAGCTGGACACCCTTGAGCAATCAGCCCCAGCATTTT
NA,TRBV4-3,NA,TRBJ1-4,CASSRLSPPGTNEKLFF,TGCGCCAGCAGCCGCTTATCTCCGCCTGGGACTAATGAAAAACTGTTTTTT
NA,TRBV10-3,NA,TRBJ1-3,CAIRSTESGNTIYF,TGTGCCATCAGAAGTACTGAATCTGGAAACACCATATATTTT
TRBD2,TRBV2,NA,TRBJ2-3,CASSEALAGGTDTQYF,TGTGCCAGCAGTGAAGCGTTAGCGGGAGGCACAGATACGCAGTATTTT
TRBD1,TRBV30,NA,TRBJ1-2,CAWSIGQAKHTF,TGTGCCTGGAGTATCGGACAGGCGAAACACACCTTC
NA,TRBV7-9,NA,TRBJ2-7,CASSLSGYEQYF,TGTGCCAGCAGCCTCAGTGGGTACGAGCAGTACTTC
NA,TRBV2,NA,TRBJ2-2,CACRGEANTGELFF,TGTGCCTGCAGAGGGGAGGCGAACACCGGGGAGCTGTTTTTT
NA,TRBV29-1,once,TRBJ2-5,CSVGSETQYF,TGCAGCGTTGGGTCGGAGACCCAGTACTTC
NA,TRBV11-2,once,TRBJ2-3,CASSFFLSPEDTQYF,TGTGCCAGCAGCTTCTTCCTCTCACCGGAGGATACGCAGTATTTT
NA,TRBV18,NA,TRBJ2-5,CASSSSDQETQYF,TGTGCCAGCTCGTCCTCTGACCAAGAGACCCAGTACTTC
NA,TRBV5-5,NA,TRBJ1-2,CASSFLAPGQSYGYTF,TGTGCCAGCAGCTTTCTCGCCCCTGGGCAGTCCTATGGCTACACCTTC
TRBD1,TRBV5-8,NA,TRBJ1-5,CASSREGAAGQPQHF,TGTGCCAGCAGCCGGGAGGGGGCAGCGGGTCAGCCCCAGCATTTT
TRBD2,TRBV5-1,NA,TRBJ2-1,CASSLGLAGYNEQFF,TGCGCCAGCAGCTTGGGGCTAGCGGGTTACAATGAGCAGTTCTTC
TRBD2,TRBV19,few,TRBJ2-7,CASSMGTGGTYEQYF,TGTGCCAGTAGTATGGGGACGGGAGGGACCTACGAGCAGTACTTC
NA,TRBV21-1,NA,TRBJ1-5,CASSKAPGAESNQPQHF,TGTGCCAGCAGCAAAGCTCCGGGGGCAGAGAGCAATCAGCCCCAGCATTTT
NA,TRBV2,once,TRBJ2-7,CASRRQEKGEQYF,TGTGCCAGCAGGCGACAGGAAAAGGGCGAGCAGTACTTC
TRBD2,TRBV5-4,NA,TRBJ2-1,CASSLGGPSGRAWNEQFF,TGTGCCAGCAGCTTGGGGGGTCCTAGCGGGAGGGCCTGGAATGAGCAGTTCTTC
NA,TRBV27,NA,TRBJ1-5,CASSTSGHSNQPQHF,TGTGCCAGCAGTACCAGTGGACACAGCAATCAGCCCCAGCATTTT
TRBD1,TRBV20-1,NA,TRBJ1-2,CSASSGQVNYGYTF,TGCAGTGCTAGTTCCGGACAGGTTAACTATGGCTACACCTTC
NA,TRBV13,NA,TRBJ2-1,CASSLGQKSSYNEQFF,TGTGCCAGCAGCTTAGGACAAAAGAGCTCCTACAATGAGCAGTTCTTC
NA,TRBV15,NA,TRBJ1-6,CATSSRGYNSPLHF,TGTGCCACCAGCAGTAGGGGCTATAATTCACCCCTCCACTTT
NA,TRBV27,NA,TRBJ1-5,CASSVGGRQPQHF,TGTGCCAGCAGCGTCGGGGGGCGTCAGCCCCAGCATTTT
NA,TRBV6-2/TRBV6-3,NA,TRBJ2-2,CASSRQRPDWNTGELFF,TGTGCCAGCAGCCGACAAAGACCCGACTGGAACACCGGGGAGCTGTTTTTT
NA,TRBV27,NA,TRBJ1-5,CASNSPTAQHF,TGTGCCAGCAACTCCCCGACAGCCCAGCATTTT